Only one count was recorded for the clone carrying this T cell receptor (beta chain). The data were taken from a study of blood T cell repertoires in COVID-19. Study information: Acute and convalescent COVID-19 specimens originated in the United States, Italy and Spain.

Profiling relied on immunoSEQ multiplex PCR, and the TCRdb table lists in-frame clones only, not all of them. The sample records approximately 76,000 clones, around four fifths being singletons. Germline V gene lookup returns CDR1 MNHEY and CDR2 SMNVEV (reference sequence). Trimming pared 3 bases from V and 3 bases from J, leaving 15 bases between. The CDR3 spans 16 residues. This TCR was sampled from a man aged 80 or over with active or convalescent COVID-19. The sample comprised peripheral blood. J is TRBJ1-5 and V is TRBV27, with D maybe TRBD1 (5 bases). This CDR3 is CASSFGAPPFNQPQHF. The CDR3 DNA follows: TGTGCCAGCAGTTTTGGGGCACCTCCTTTCAATCAGCCCCAGCATTTT.